This T cell receptor beta chain was recorded in a study of T-cell memory formation after mild COVID-19. Study-wide context: Among the donors, TCR clusters were largely specific to each donor. The study, taken as a whole, reports: A subset of responding clones appeared in pre-infection memory, suggesting cross-reactive memory joined.

This clonotype is a singleton in its sample. Its antigen is as yet unknown. The CDR3 covers 16 residues. Unmatched junction bases numbered 11, after V lost 5 bases and J lost 5 bases. Per the germline V gene, CDR1 is KGHDR and CDR2 is SFDVKD. MiXCR, applied by TCRdb to the 5' RACE reads, yields one record per CDR3 protein. Of about 390,000 distinct CDR3 sequences in the sample, around 21% were seen once. The chain combines TRBV24-1 with TRBJ2-3, with 8 nucleotides matching TRBD2. This TCR derives from an adult woman who had mild COVID-19 (a few samples of this study predate the infection). Cell type and time point are not known. The source material was PBMCs or a T cell subset sorted from them (not recorded which). CDR3 coding DNA: TGTGCCACCAGTGCTAATTCGGGAGGGCCCAAAGATACGCAGTATTTT. Its translation: CATSANSGGPKDTQYF.